This passage covers 14 T cell receptor beta chains from one sample sequenced in a study of blood T cells in healthy people across ages. Alongside a J-beta primer mix, a sample-barcoded 5' primer served in a second PCR lasting roughly 7 to 11 cycles. TCRdb called the 5' RACE reads again in MiXCR, with one record for every CDR3 protein. The sample consists of about 1.1 million distinct CDR3 sequences, 35% to 40% of them appearing once. Sequencing used blood. These receptors were taken from a man between 18 and 29 years old in good health.

The J gene is TRBJ1-5, the V gene TRBV6-2 or TRBV6-3; D is perhaps TRBD1 (5 bases). Germline values: CDR1 MNHEY, CDR2 SVGEGT. V gave up 7 bases and J gave up 5 bases, with 15 bases separating them. The CDR3 has 14 amino acids. CDR3 bases: TGTGCCAGCACTCCCTACAGGCCCGATCAGCCCCAGCATTTT. Translating gives CASTPYRPDQPQHF.

J is TRBJ2-1 and V is TRBV4-3; maybe TRBD2 (5 bases). V was clipped by 4 bases and J by 4 bases, with 11 bases between them. This CDR3 comprises 14 residues. CDR1 and CDR2 (germline): LGHNA, YSLEER. The CDR3: CASSRPSLYNEQFF. In DNA, the CDR3 is TGCGCCAGCAGCCGTCCTAGCTTGTACAATGAGCAGTTCTTC.

CDR3 residues: CASSPGLGVVETQYF. The CDR3 nucleotides read TGTGCCAGCAGTCCCGGCCTAGGGGTAGTCGAGACCCAGTACTTC. The chain links TRBV28 to TRBJ2-5; D may be TRBD1 (5 bases). Trimming took 5 bases from V and 5 from J, leaving 18 bases between them. The CDR3 runs 15 residues. The germline CDR1 and CDR2 sequences are MDHEN and SYDVKM.

This clonotype turned up a few times. The chain combines TRBV6-5 with TRBJ1-1, with D unclear. The germline V gene has CDR1 MNHEY and CDR2 SVGAGI. The ends were cut back, 0 bases at V and 2 bases at J, with 10 bases in the middle. This CDR3 region has 15 residues. CDR3 loop: CASSYSGNTNTEAFF. CDR3 bases: TGTGCCAGCAGTTACTCCGGGAACACTAACACTGAAGCTTTCTTT.

This clonotype has more than one count but fewer than ten. The chain links TRBV7-9 to TRBJ1-5; D gene unclear. Between the trimmed V and J ends, which lost 1 base and 5 bases, there was a span of 15 bases. Germline assignment: CDR1 SEHNR and CDR2 FQNEAQ (reference sequence). The CDR3 is 16 amino acids. In DNA form, the CDR3 reads TGTGCCAGCAGCTTAGGCTCAGGCAGGAGAGATCAGCCCCAGCATTTT. This sequence encodes CASSLGSGRRDQPQHF.

The chain uses TRBV9 and TRBJ2-3; no clear D gene. The CDR3 spans 16 residues. CDR1 is SGDLS, CDR2 YYNGEE, per germline. V gave up 4 bases and J gave up 6 bases, with 21 bases separating them. CDR3 sequence reads: CASSPTTVPLRDTQYF. For the CDR3, the DNA is TGTGCCAGCAGCCCTACCACGGTACCCCTCCGGGATACGCAGTATTTT.

The DNA for the CDR3 is TGTGCCAGCAGCTCGTCAGGTCCCGGGGAGCTGTTTTTT. Translating gives CASSSSGPGELFF. The chain recombines TRBV7-9 with TRBJ2-2; D is undetermined. Per the germline V gene, CDR1 is SEHNR and CDR2 is FQNEAQ (reference sequence). CDR3 size: 13 residues. Trimming left V 4 bases short and J 6 bases short, with 9 bases between.

The V gene is TRBV7-2, the J gene TRBJ1-1; the D is unclear. The V gene lost 6 bases and the J gene lost 8 bases, with 16 bases spanning the gap. Germline lookup yields CDR1 SGHTA and CDR2 FQGNSA. This CDR3 is 13 amino acids long. This chain's CDR3 is CASSHNRRREAFF. In DNA form, the CDR3 reads TGTGCCAGCAGTCACAACAGACGGAGAGAAGCTTTCTTT.

V and J are TRBV7-2 and TRBJ2-5; a possible D gene is TRBD2 (6 bases). Trimming pared 6 bases from V and 11 bases from J, leaving 22 bases between. The CDR3 covers 14 residues. Germline CDR1 and CDR2: SGHTA and FQGNSA. CDR3 amino acids: CASRNGLAYNEQYF. The CDR3 bases are TGTGCCAGCAGAAATGGGCTAGCGTACAATGAGCAGTACTTC.

V and J are TRBV6-1 and TRBJ1-1; no firm D call. Germline V gene data show CDR1 as MNHNS and CDR2 as SASEGT. Trimming pared 11 bases from V and 5 bases from J, leaving 30 bases between. This CDR3 contains 17 residues. This CDR3 is CALFGFIVASGLTEAFF. In nucleotides, the CDR3 is TGTGCCCTATTTGGGTTTATAGTGGCCTCGGGGTTGACTGAAGCTTTCTTT.

The chain employs TRBV4-3 and TRBJ1-1; 7 bases are shared with TRBD1. Germline CDR1 and CDR2: LGHNA and YSLEER. V shed 0 bases and J 7 bases; nucleotides not matched to a gene: 11. CDR3 length equals 16 residues. The CDR3 coding sequence is TGCGCCAGCAGCCAAGAATTAGGCGACAGGGAAATTGAAGCTTTCTTT. Protein sequence: CASSQELGDREIEAFF.

The V gene is TRBV7-2, the J gene TRBJ1-6; 10 positions match TRBD1. This CDR3 has 17 residues. The V gene end was trimmed by 5 bases and the J gene end by 7 bases; junction bases not matched to a gene: 11. Germline CDR1 reads SGHTA; CDR2 reads FQGNSA. CDR3 nucleotides: TGTGCCAGCAGCCCCCGGACAGGGGGGTTATTGAATTCACCCCTCCACTTT. This sequence encodes CASSPRTGGLLNSPLHF.

This clonotype was counted only a few times. The V call is TRBV28, the J call TRBJ1-2, with 9 bases matching TRBD1. The CDR3 runs 15 residues. Germline assignment: CDR1 MDHEN and CDR2 SYDVKM. J lost 7 bases, V lost 11 bases, and 17 bases had no gene match. The CDR3 loop is CALGTGTGLIGGYTF. CDR3 in DNA: TGTGCCTTAGGTACGGGGACAGGGTTAATTGGTGGCTACACCTTC.

There are a few counts of this clonotype. In nucleotides, the CDR3 is TGCGCCAGCAGCCAAGTCCCAGGGGATGAGCAGTTCTTC. This gives the protein CASSQVPGDEQFF. The chain combines TRBV4-1 with TRBJ2-1; TRBD1 might be the D (6 bases). Germline values: CDR1 MGHRA, CDR2 YSYEKL. With 1 base removed from V and 8 bases from J, the gap between germline ends came to 9 bases. The length of the CDR3 is 13 residues.